Shown below are 20 T cell receptor beta chains from a single sample sequenced in a study of T cell responses to AZD1222 COVID-19 vaccine. This table comes from immunoSEQ multiplex PCR, and its TCRdb copy is limited to in-frame clones, with some not included. The data contain 150,000 to 200,000 clones, around 89% of them singletons. The source was peripheral blood, collected 28 days after the second dose of the MenACWY control vaccine. These receptors were obtained from an adult who received the MenACWY meningococcal vaccine as a control.

The chain couples TRBV2 to TRBJ2-6, with D possibly called TRBD1 or TRBD2 (5 bases each). The CDR3 covers 16 residues. Germline assignment: CDR1 SNHLY and CDR2 FYNNEI. Trimming removed 8 bases at V and 0 bases at J, with 14 bases between. This CDR3 reads CASLGRLTSGANVLTF. Written as DNA, the CDR3 is TGTGCCAGCTTGGGACGGCTAACCTCTGGGGCCAACGTCCTGACTTTC. Full variable domain (missing parts from reference TRBV2 and TRBJ2-6): EPEVTQTPSHQVTQMGQEVILRCVPISNHLYFYWYRQILGQKVEFLVSFYNNEISEKSEIFDDQFSVERPDGSNFTLKIRSTKLEDSAMYFCASLGRLTSGANVLTFGAGSRLTVL.

J is TRBJ2-7 and V is TRBV10-3, with 9 positions matching TRBD1. Germline V gene data show CDR1 as ENHRY and CDR2 as SYGVKD. Unmatched junction bases numbered 7, after V lost 6 bases and J lost 7 bases. This CDR3 has 13 amino acids. DNA of the CDR3: TGTGCCATCAGGGAACAGGGGGCGGGAGAGCAGTACTTC. Encoded protein: CAIREQGAGEQYF.

The chain links TRBV6-5 to TRBJ1-2; TRBD1 matches 9 bases. Looked up from germline, CDR1 is MNHEY and CDR2 is SVGAGI. This CDR3 spans 12 amino acids. V gave up 11 bases and J gave up 5 bases; unmatched junction bases: 6. The CDR3 DNA reads as TGTGCCGGGGGGACAGGGATATATGGCTACACCTTC. Its protein is CAGGTGIYGYTF.

This clone occurred once. The rearrangement joins TRBV28 to TRBJ1-4; no firm D call. The CDR3 covers 13 residues. V gave up 3 bases and J gave up 5 bases, with 7 bases separating them. Germline V gives CDR1 MDHEN, CDR2 SYDVKM. The CDR3 DNA reads as TGTGCCAGCAGTTTCAGGTTAAATGAAAAACTGTTTTTT. Translated: CASSFRLNEKLFF.

The V and J genes are TRBV5-5 and TRBJ1-2; D is uncertain. Trimming removed 0 bases at V and 3 bases at J, with 6 bases between. Germline lookup yields CDR1 SGHKS and CDR2 YYEKEE (reference sequence). The CDR3 consists of 13 residues. The CDR3 spells CASSLGLDYGYTF. DNA for the CDR3: TGTGCCAGCAGCTTGGGTTTGGACTATGGCTACACCTTC.

The DNA of the CDR3 is TGTGCCACCAGCAGGAGGACAGACGTAGGCTACACCTTC. Translated, it gives CATSRRTDVGYTF. J is TRBJ1-2 and V is TRBV15; D possibly corresponds to TRBD1 (6 bases). V was trimmed by 3 bases and J by 8 bases, leaving 13 bases between them. This CDR3 comprises 13 residues. Germline V gene lookup returns CDR1 LNHNV and CDR2 YYDKDF (reference sequence).

The V gene is TRBV4-1, the J gene TRBJ1-6, with D uncertain. Germline CDR1 and CDR2: MGHRA and YSYEKL. The CDR3 spans 17 residues. V lost 1 base and J 9 bases, leaving 19 bases between the germline ends. The CDR3, as DNA: TGCGCCAGCAGCCAAGCCTCACTCGGACTCGTTTTTTCACCCCTCCACTTT. Encoded protein: CASSQASLGLVFSPLHF.

This sequence joins TRBV15 and TRBJ1-5; D not certain. The length of the CDR3 is 15 residues. Per the germline V gene, CDR1 is LNHNV and CDR2 is YYDKDF (reference sequence). V was trimmed by 0 bases and J by 3 bases, leaving 9 bases between them. The CDR3 is CATSRDVVNNQPQHF. The CDR3 DNA is TGTGCCACCAGCAGAGATGTAGTTAACAATCAGCCCCAGCATTTT.

V gene TRBV7-9 combines with J gene TRBJ1-2; a weak D match, TRBD1 (5 bases). The V and J ends lost 5 bases and 4 bases respectively, with 17 bases between them. This CDR3 has 15 amino acids. Germline V gene sequence: CDR1 SEHNR, CDR2 FQNEAQ (reference sequence). This CDR3 is CASSPGQGRFYGYTF. CDR3 sequence (DNA): TGTGCCAGCAGCCCCGGGCAGGGCCGCTTCTATGGCTACACCTTC.

The chain links TRBV2 to TRBJ1-5; maybe TRBD1 (5 bases). The germline gives CDR1 SNHLY, CDR2 FYNNEI. The CDR3 is 14 residues long. V was shortened by 3 bases and J by 2 bases, with 8 bases between the two germline ends. The CDR3 loop is CASSDRVGNQPQHF. In DNA form, the CDR3 reads TGTGCCAGCAGTGACAGGGTTGGCAATCAGCCCCAGCATTTT.

The gene calls are TRBV7-9 and TRBJ1-1; tentative D call: TRBD1 (6 bases). Trimming took 4 bases from V and 8 from J, leaving 14 bases between them. The CDR3 sequence is 13 residues long. The V gene's germline CDR1 is SEHNR and CDR2 FQNEAQ (reference sequence). The CDR3 loop reads CASSSPRGLEAFF. The CDR3 bases are TGTGCCAGCAGCTCACCCAGGGGCCTCGAAGCTTTCTTT.

V gene TRBV19 combines with J gene TRBJ1-5; TRBD1 matches 9 bases. The ends lost 6 bases at V and 11 bases at J; junction bases unmatched: 14. The CDR3 is 15 amino acids. The germline CDR1 and CDR2 sequences are LNHDA and SQIVND (reference sequence). The CDR3 DNA reads as TGTGCCAGTAGCATGGGAGGACAGGGGTTTGAGGCCCAGCATTTT. Protein: CASSMGGQGFEAQHF. Complete variable domain (other parts from reference TRBV19 and TRBJ1-5): DGGITQSPKYLFRKEGQNVTLSCEQNLNHDAMYWYRQDPGQGLRLIYYSQIVNDFQKGDIAEGYSVSREKKESFPLTVTSAQKNPTAFYLCASSMGGQGFEAQHFGDGTRLSIL.

The genes are TRBV5-6 and TRBJ1-6; 8 bases agree with TRBD1. CDR3 size: 17 residues. After removal of 1 base from V and 7 bases from J, the junction contained 10 bases not matched to a gene. Germline CDR1 SGHDT, CDR2 YYEEEE. For the CDR3, the DNA is TGTGCCAGCAGCTTGATGGCGCCCCGGACAGGGAATTCACCCCTCCACTTT. Protein sequence: CASSLMAPRTGNSPLHF.

This clone was recorded only once. The chain carries TRBV29-1 and TRBJ1-5, with D maybe TRBD1 (6 bases). Trimming removed 2 bases from V and 4 bases from J, with 12 bases in between. The CDR3 spans 14 residues. The germline gives CDR1 SQVTM, CDR2 ANQGSEA. CDR3 DNA: TGCAGCGTTGAAAGCGGGGGCATAAATCAGCCCCAGCATTTT. This codes for CSVESGGINQPQHF.

The rearrangement links TRBV6-4 to TRBJ2-2; D is unresolved. V was trimmed by 5 bases and J by 4 bases, leaving 8 bases between them. CDR1 is MRHNA and CDR2 is SNTAGT in the germline V gene. The CDR3 consists of 13 residues. CDR3 in DNA: TGTGCCAGCAGTCAACCTGGCACCGGGGAGCTGTTTTTT. Protein product: CASSQPGTGELFF.

J is TRBJ1-1 and V is TRBV6-5; D unresolved. Germline assignment: CDR1 MNHEY and CDR2 SVGAGI. This CDR3 is 11 amino acids long. V was clipped by 8 bases and J by 3 bases, with 7 bases between them. CDR3 loop: CASVSDTEAFF. The CDR3 DNA reads as TGTGCCAGCGTAAGCGACACTGAAGCTTTCTTT.

CDR3 loop: CASSGRVDRNTEAFF. For the CDR3, the DNA is TGTGCCAGCAGTGGCCGGGTTGACAGAAACACTGAAGCTTTCTTT. The chain joins TRBV2 to TRBJ1-1; tentatively, D is TRBD1 (5 bases). CDR3 length equals 15 residues. V lost 4 bases to trimming and J lost 2 bases, with 14 bases between them. Germline-derived CDR1 and CDR2 are SNHLY and FYNNEI.

This chain uses TRBV4-2 with TRBJ2-7; D possibly uses TRBD1 or TRBD2 (7 bases each). Germline values: CDR1 LGHNA, CDR2 YNFKEQ. The CDR3 loop spans 17 amino acids. V was pared by 0 bases and J by 4 bases, with 19 bases between. The CDR3, as DNA: TGTGCCAGCAGCCAAGATCTGCGGGGAGGGGGCGCGTACGAGCAGTACTTC. Protein product: CASSQDLRGGGAYEQYF.

The genes are TRBV5-4 and TRBJ2-2, with no clear D. The V end was cut by 4 bases, the J end by 4 bases, with 8 bases between. The CDR3 runs 13 residues. Germline CDR1 reads SGHNT; CDR2 reads YYREEE (reference sequence). For the CDR3, the DNA is TGTGCCAGCAGCAGGTCAGCCACCGGGGAGCTGTTTTTT. Amino acid sequence: CASSRSATGELFF. The complete variable domain, with remaining parts taken from reference TRBV5-4 and TRBJ2-2, reads ETGVTQSPTHLIKTRGQQVTLRCSSQSGHNTVSWYQQALGQGPQFIFQYYREEENGRGNFPPRFSGLQFPNYSSELNVNALELDDSALYLCASSRSATGELFFGEGSRLTVL.

The gene calls are TRBV7-3 and TRBJ2-7; TRBD2 matches at 10 bases. The germline V gene has CDR1 SGHTA and CDR2 FQGTGA. This CDR3 has 14 residues. With V trimmed by 5 bases and J by 1 base, 2 bases remained unmatched. This chain's CDR3 is CASSQLAGSYEQYF. As DNA, the CDR3 is TGTGCCAGCAGCCAACTAGCGGGATCCTACGAGCAGTACTTC.